The T cell receptor (beta chain) described here comes from a study of cytomegalovirus exposure and HLA in healthy donors. Overall study context: Among roughly 180 million T cells, an earlier analysis found about 100 million unique TCR beta sequences. Study outcomes and limitations: The classifier reportedly diagnosed cytomegalovirus status with high specificity and sensitivity. Presence/absence comparisons presumed near-even sequencing depth among donors. Across HLA loci, a later analysis found differing TCR association rates, with DRB1 most and HLA-C fewest.

This CDR3 is built from 21 residues. The V end lost 2 bases, the J end lost 0 bases, and 23 bases lay between the germline ends. Germline assignment: CDR1 MNHNS and CDR2 SASEGT. As for this clone: What it binds is not known.

The primer mix had 60 Vbeta and 13 Jbeta primers. This table comes from immunoSEQ multiplex PCR, and its TCRdb copy is limited to in-frame clones, with some not included. The table records more than 95,000 clones, 70% to 80% of them present only once. The chain is built from TRBV6-1 and TRBJ2-6; D possibly corresponds to TRBD1 (6 bases). Sample: PBMCs. The TCR comes from a man over 45 in good health and CMV-seropositive. The CDR3 spells CASSERRPGAIGPSGANVLTF. The CDR3 DNA follows: TGTGCCAGCAGTGAACGTCGGCCAGGGGCGATCGGCCCCTCTGGGGCCAACGTCCTGACTTTC.